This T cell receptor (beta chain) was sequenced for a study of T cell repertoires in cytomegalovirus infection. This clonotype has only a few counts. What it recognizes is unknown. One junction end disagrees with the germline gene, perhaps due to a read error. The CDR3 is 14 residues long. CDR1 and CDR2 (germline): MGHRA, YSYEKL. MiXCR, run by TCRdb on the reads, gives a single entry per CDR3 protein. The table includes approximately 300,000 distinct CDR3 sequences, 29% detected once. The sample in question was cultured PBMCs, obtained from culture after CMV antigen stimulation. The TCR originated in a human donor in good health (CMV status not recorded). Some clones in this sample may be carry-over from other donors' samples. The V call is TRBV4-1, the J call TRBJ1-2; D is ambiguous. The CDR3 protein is CASSQEQLLYGYTF. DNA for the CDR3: TGTGCCAGCAGCCAAGAGCAGTTACTCTATGGCTACACCTTC.